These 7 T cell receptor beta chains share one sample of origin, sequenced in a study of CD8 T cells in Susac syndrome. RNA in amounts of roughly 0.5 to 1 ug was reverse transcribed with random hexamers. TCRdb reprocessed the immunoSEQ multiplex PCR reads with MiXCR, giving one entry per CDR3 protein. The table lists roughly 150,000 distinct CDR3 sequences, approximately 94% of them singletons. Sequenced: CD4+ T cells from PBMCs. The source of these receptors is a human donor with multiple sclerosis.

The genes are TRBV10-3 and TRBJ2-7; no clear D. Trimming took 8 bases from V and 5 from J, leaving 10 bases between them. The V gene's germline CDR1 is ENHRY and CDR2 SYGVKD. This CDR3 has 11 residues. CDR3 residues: CAISSLDEQYF. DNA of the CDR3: TGTGCCATCTCTAGTTTGGACGAGCAGTACTTC.

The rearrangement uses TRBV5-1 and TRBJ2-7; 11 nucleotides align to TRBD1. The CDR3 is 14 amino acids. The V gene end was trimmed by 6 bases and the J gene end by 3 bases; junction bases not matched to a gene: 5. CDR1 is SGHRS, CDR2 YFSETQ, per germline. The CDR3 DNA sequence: TGCGCCAGCACCCCCGGGACAGGGGGCTACGAGCAGTACTTC. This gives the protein CASTPGTGGYEQYF.

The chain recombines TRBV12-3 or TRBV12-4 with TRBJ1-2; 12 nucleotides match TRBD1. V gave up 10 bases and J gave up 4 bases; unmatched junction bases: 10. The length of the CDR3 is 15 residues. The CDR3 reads CAKGSGQGAIYGYTF. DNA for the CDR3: TGTGCCAAGGGGTCGGGACAGGGGGCGATCTATGGCTACACCTTC.

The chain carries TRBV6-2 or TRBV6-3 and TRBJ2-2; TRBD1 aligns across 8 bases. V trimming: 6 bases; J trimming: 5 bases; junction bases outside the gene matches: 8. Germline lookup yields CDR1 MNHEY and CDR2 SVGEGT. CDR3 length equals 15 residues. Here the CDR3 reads CASRLTGDYTGELFF. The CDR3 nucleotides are TGTGCCAGCAGACTGACAGGGGATTATACCGGGGAGCTGTTTTTT.

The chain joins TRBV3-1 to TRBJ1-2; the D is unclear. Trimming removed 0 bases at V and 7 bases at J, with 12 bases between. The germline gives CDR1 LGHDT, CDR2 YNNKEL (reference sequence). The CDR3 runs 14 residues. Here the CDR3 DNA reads TGTGCCAGCAGCCAAGAACCAGGCTCCGGTGGCTACACCTTC. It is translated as CASSQEPGSGGYTF. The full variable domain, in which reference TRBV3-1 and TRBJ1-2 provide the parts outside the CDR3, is DTAVSQTPKYLVTQMGNDKSIKCEQNLGHDTMYWYKQDSKKFLKIMFSYNNKELIINETVPNRFSPKSPDKAHLNLHINSLELGDSAVYFCASSQEPGSGGYTFGSGTRLTVV.

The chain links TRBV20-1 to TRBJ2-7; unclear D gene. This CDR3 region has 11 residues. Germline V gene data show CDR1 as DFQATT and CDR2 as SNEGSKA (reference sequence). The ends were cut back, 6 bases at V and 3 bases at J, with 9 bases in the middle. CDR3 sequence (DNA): TGCAGTGCCCACTCCGGCTACGAGCAGTACTTC. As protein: CSAHSGYEQYF.

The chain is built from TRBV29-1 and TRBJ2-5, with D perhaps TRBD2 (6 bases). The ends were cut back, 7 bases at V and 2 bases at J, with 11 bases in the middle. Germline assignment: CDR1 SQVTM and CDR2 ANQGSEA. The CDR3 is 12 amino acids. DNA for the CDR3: TGCAGCGCTGGGCGGGGTCAAGAGACCCAGTACTTC. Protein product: CSAGRGQETQYF.